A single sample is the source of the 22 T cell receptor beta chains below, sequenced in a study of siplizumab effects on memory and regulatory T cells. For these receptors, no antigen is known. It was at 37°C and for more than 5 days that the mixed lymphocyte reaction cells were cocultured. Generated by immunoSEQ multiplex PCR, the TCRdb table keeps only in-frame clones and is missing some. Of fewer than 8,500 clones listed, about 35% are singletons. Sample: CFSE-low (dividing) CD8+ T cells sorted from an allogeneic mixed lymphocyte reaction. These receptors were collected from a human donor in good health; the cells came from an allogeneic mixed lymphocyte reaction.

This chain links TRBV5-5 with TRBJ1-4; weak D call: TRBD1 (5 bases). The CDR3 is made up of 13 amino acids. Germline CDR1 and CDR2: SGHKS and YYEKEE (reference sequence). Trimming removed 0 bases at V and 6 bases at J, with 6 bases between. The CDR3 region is CASSLVGDEKLFF. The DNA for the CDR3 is TGTGCCAGCAGCTTGGTGGGGGATGAAAAACTGTTTTTT. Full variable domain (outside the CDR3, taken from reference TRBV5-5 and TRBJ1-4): DAGVTQSPTHLIKTRGQQVTLRCSPISGHKSVSWYQQVLGQGPQFIFQYYEKEERGRGNFPDRFSARQFPNYSSELNVNALLLGDSALYLCASSLVGDEKLFFGSGTQLSVL.

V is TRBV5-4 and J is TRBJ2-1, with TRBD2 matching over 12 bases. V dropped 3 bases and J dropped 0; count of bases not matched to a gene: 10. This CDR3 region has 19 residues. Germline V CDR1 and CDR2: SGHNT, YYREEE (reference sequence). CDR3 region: CASSSDGLAGHLSYNEQFF. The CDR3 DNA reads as TGTGCCAGCAGCTCCGACGGACTAGCGGGGCACCTCTCCTACAATGAGCAGTTCTTC.

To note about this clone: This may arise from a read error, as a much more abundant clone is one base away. The CDR3 region is CASSPGQGAYEQYF. For the CDR3, the DNA is TGTGCCAGCAGCCCGGGACAGGGGGCGTACGAGCAGTACTTC. The chain recombines TRBV5-3 with TRBJ2-7; 12 nucleotides match TRBD1. TRBV5-3 is filed as an ORF, its function uncertain. The CDR3 runs 14 residues. V shed 8 bases, J shed 4 bases, and the junction held 7 bases outside the gene matches.

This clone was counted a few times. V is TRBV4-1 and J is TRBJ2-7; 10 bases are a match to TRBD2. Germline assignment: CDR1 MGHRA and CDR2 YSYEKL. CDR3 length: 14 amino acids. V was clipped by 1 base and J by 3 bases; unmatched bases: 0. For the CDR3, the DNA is TGCGCCAGCAGCCAAGGACTAGCGGGCTACGAGCAGTACTTC. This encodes CASSQGLAGYEQYF.

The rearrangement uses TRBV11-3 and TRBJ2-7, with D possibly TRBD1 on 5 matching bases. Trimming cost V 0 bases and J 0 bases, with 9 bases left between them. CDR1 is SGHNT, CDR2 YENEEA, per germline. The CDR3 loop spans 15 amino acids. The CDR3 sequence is CASSLDQGSSYEQYF. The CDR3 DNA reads TGTGCCAGCAGCTTAGACCAGGGCAGCTCCTACGAGCAGTACTTC.

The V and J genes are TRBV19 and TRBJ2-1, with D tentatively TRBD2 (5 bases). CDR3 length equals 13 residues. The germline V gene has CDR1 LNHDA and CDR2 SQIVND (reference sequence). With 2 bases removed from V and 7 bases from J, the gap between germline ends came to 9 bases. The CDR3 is CASSIREFNEQFF. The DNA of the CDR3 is TGTGCCAGTAGTATAAGGGAGTTTAATGAGCAGTTCTTC.

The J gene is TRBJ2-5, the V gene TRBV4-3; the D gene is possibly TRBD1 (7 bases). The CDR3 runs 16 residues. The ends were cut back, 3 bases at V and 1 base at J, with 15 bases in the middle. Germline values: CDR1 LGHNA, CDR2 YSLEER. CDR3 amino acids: CASSQSNRGLQETQYF. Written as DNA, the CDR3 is TGCGCCAGCAGCCAGTCTAACAGGGGACTCCAAGAGACCCAGTACTTC.

The CDR3 DNA is TGTGCCAGCAGCGTAGCTAGCGGGAACGACGAGCAGTACTTC. Translation gives CASSVASGNDEQYF. This chain links TRBV9 with TRBJ2-7; 9 bases align to TRBD2. CDR3 length: 14 amino acids. The junction had 3 bases not matched to a gene; V was cut back by 0 bases and J by 5 bases. Per germline, CDR1 SGDLS and CDR2 YYNGEE.

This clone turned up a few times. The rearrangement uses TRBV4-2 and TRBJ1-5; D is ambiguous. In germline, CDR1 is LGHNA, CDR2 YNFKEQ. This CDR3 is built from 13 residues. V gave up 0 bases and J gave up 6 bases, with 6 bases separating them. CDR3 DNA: TGTGCCAGCAGCCAAGATCTGAGTCAGCCCCAGCATTTT. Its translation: CASSQDLSQPQHF.

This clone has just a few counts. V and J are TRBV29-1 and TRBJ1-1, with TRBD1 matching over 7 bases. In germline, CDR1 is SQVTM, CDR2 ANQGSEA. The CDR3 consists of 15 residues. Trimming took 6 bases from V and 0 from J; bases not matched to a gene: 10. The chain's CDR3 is CSVLDRASLNTEAFF. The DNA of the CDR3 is TGCAGCGTCCTAGACAGGGCCTCCTTGAACACTGAAGCTTTCTTT.

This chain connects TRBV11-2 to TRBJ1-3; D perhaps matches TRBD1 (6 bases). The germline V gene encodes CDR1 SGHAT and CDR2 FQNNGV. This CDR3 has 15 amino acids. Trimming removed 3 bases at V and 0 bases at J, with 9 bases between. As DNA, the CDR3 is TGTGCCAGCAGCTTGGACAGCACCTCTGGAAACACCATATATTTT. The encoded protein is CASSLDSTSGNTIYF.

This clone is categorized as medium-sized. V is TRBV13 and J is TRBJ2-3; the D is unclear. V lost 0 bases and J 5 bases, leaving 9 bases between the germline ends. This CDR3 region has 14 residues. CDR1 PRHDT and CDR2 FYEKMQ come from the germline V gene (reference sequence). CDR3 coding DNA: TGTGCCAGCAGCTTAGGGCGAGGAGTAGATACGCAGTATTTT. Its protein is CASSLGRGVDTQYF.

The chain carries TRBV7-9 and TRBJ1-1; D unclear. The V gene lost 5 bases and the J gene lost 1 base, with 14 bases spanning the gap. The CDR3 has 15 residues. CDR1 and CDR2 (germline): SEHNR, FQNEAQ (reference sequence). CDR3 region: CASSQERAENTEAFF. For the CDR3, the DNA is TGTGCCAGCAGCCAAGAGAGGGCTGAGAACACTGAAGCTTTCTTT. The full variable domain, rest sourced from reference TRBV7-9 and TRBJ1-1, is DTGVSQNPRHKITKRGQNVTFRCDPISEHNRLYWYRQTLGQGPEFLTYFQNEAQLEKSRLLSDRFSAERPKGSFSTLEIQRTEQGDSAMYLCASSQERAENTEAFFGQGTRLTVV.

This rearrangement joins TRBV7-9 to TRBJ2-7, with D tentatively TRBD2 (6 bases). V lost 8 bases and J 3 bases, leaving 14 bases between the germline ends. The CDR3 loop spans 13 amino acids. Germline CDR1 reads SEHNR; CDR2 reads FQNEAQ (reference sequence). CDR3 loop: CASGRDFDYEQYF. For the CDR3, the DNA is TGTGCCAGCGGAAGGGACTTTGACTACGAGCAGTACTTC.

Here the CDR3 DNA reads TGTGCCAGCAGCCTAGGGACAGGTGGTAAGGAGACCCAGTACTTC. This encodes CASSLGTGGKETQYF. The chain recombines TRBV7-9 with TRBJ2-5; 8 bases are shared with TRBD1. Germline trimming cut 5 bases from V and 5 bases from J; bases unmatched to any gene: 10. The CDR3 has 15 amino acids. Germline V CDR1 and CDR2: SEHNR, FQNEAQ (reference sequence).

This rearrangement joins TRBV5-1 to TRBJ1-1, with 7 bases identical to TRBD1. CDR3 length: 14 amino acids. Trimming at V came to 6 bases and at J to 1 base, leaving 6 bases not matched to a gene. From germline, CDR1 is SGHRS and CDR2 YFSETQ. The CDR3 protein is CASTQGTENTEAFF. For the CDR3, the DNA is TGCGCCAGCACCCAAGGGACAGAGAACACTGAAGCTTTCTTT. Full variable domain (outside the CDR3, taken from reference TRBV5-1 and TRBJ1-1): KAGVTQTPRYLIKTRGQQVTLSCSPISGHRSVSWYQQTPGQGLQFLFEYFSETQRNKGNFPGRFSGRQFSNSRSEMNVSTLELGDSALYLCASTQGTENTEAFFGQGTRLTVV.

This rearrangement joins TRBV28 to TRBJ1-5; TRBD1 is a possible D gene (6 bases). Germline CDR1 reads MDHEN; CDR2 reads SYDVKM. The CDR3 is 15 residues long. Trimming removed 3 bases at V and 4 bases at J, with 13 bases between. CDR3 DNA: TGTGCCAGCAGTTTTGGAGGCCAGGGGAATCAGCCCCAGCATTTT. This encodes CASSFGGQGNQPQHF.

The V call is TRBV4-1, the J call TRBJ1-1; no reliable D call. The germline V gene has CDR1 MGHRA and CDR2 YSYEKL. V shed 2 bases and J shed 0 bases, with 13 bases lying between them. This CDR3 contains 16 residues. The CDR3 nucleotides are TGCGCCAGCAGCCAAAGTTTCATTACCATGAACACTGAAGCTTTCTTT. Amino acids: CASSQSFITMNTEAFF.

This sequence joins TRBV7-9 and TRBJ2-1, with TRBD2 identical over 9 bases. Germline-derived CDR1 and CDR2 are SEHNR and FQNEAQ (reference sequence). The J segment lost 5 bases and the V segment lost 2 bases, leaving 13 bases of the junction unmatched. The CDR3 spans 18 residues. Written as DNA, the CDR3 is TGTGCCAGCAGCTTATGGAGGGGGACTAGCCGGGATCACAATGAGCAGTTCTTC. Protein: CASSLWRGTSRDHNEQFF.

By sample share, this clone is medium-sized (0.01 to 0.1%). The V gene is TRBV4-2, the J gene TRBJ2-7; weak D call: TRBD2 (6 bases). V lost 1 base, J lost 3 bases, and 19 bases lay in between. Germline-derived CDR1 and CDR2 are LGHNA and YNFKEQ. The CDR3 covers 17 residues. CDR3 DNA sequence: TGTGCCAGCAGCCAAGCCACTTCCGGGACTCCACACTACGAGCAGTACTTC. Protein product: CASSQATSGTPHYEQYF.

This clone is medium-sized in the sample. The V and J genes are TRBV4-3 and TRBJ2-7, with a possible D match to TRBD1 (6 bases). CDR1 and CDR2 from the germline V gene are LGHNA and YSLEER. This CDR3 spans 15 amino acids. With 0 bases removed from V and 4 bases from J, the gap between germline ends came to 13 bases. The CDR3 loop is CASSQDRGRGYEQYF. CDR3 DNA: TGCGCCAGCAGCCAAGATCGGGGCAGGGGATACGAGCAGTACTTC.

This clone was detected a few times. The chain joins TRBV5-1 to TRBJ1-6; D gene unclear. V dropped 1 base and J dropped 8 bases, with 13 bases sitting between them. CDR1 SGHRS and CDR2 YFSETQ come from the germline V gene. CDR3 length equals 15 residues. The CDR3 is CASSLSVVPYSPLHF. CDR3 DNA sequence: TGCGCCAGCAGCTTGTCCGTCGTACCGTATTCACCCCTCCACTTT.